A selection of T cell receptor beta chains follows, all from one sample in a study of beta chain features in type 1 diabetes. Assay: immunoSEQ multiplex PCR; the TCRdb copy retains only in-frame clones and omits some. The sample carries under 250,000 clones, around 14% recorded once. Sequencing was performed on naive CD4+ T cells from blood. The receptors come from a woman in her thirties or forties in good health. The CDR3 runs from the conserved cysteine through the conserved F or W. D genes are given only for firm matches. Rows may omit the clone size; those that give it use once, few, many or a size class.

D	V	J	size	CDR3	DNA
NA	TRBV29-1	TRBJ2-1	few	CSVVWLLIGGEQFF	TGCAGCGTTGTGTGGCTACTCATAGGAGGGGAGCAGTTCTTC
NA	TRBV7-9	TRBJ1-1	few	CASSLALVGGEVWAFF	TGTGCCAGCAGCTTAGCGCTCGTAGGGGGGGAAGTGTGGGCTTTCTTT
TRBD1	TRBV6-5	TRBJ2-7	few	CASSYRQGFYEQYF	TGTGCCAGCAGTTACCGACAGGGTTTCTACGAGCAGTACTTC
TRBD1	TRBV5-1	TRBJ2-1	NA	CASIFGTGGNEQFF	TGCGCCAGCATATTCGGGACAGGGGGCAATGAGCAGTTCTTC
NA	TRBV2	TRBJ1-2	few	CASSGRQTDYGYTF	TGTGCCAGCAGTGGCCGACAGACCGACTATGGCTACACCTTC
TRBD2	TRBV7-6	TRBJ2-5	few	CASSSTSGPYQETQYF	TGTGCCAGCAGCTCAACTAGCGGCCCTTACCAAGAGACCCAGTACTTC
TRBD1	TRBV5-5	TRBJ1-6	once	CASSSRQGRNSPLHF	TGTGCCAGCAGCTCGCGACAGGGGAGGAATTCACCCCTCCACTTT
NA	TRBV7-2	TRBJ2-7	few	CASSPARSRVYEQYF	TGTGCCAGCAGCCCCGCCCGGTCGAGGGTCTACGAGCAGTACTTC
TRBD1	TRBV6-5	TRBJ1-6	few	CASSYLTGTYNSPLHF	TGTGCCAGCAGTTACCTGACAGGGACCTATAATTCACCCCTCCACTTT
TRBD2	TRBV5-4	TRBJ2-5	few	CASKTASGGKETQYF	TGTGCCAGCAAGACGGCCAGCGGGGGAAAAGAGACCCAGTACTTC
TRBD2	TRBV5-1	TRBJ2-3	NA	CASSSITTSGGGDTQYF	TGCGCCAGCAGCTCGATCACGACTAGCGGGGGGGGTGATACGCAGTATTTT
NA	TRBV2	TRBJ2-5	few	CASKGEGETQYF	TGTGCCAGCAAGGGAGAGGGAGAGACCCAGTACTTC
TRBD2	TRBV29-1	TRBJ2-3	NA	CSVGRGAGGLGTDTQYF	TGCAGCGTTGGACGGGGAGCGGGGGGCTTGGGGACAGATACGCAGTATTTT
NA	TRBV5-1	TRBJ1-5	few	CASSSGEGGNQPQHF	TGCGCCAGCAGCTCCGGTGAGGGGGGGAATCAGCCCCAGCATTTT
NA	TRBV29-1	TRBJ2-5	many	CSAWGRETQYF	TGCAGCGCCTGGGGGCGAGAGACCCAGTACTTC
TRBD2	TRBV9	TRBJ2-1	NA	CASSPGGGPNEQFF	TGTGCCAGCAGCCCCGGCGGGGGGCCCAATGAGCAGTTCTTC
NA	TRBV7-6	TRBJ2-1	NA	CASSRGAGRIYNEQFF	TGTGCCAGCAGCCGAGGTGCGGGACGGATCTACAATGAGCAGTTCTTC
NA	TRBV18	TRBJ1-2	few	CASSPPLAGAYGYTF	TGTGCCAGCTCACCCCCCCTCGCGGGGGCCTATGGCTACACCTTC
TRBD2	TRBV5-1	TRBJ2-7	NA	CASSLASGGAVYEQYF	TGCGCCAGCAGCTTGGCTAGCGGGGGGGCCGTCTACGAGCAGTACTTC
TRBD1	TRBV6-5	TRBJ1-2	NA	CASSRQGNYGYTF	TGTGCCAGCAGTCGACAGGGGAACTATGGCTACACCTTC
TRBD1	TRBV5-1	TRBJ1-2	NA	CASSYRGNYGYTF	TGCGCCAGCAGCTACAGGGGAAACTATGGCTACACCTTC
NA	TRBV21-1	TRBJ2-3	few	CASSPSKSGGDDTQYF	TGTGCCAGCAGCCCCTCTAAAAGCGGGGGAGACGATACGCAGTATTTT
NA	TRBV27	TRBJ2-3	NA	CASCPGSTDTQYF	TGTGCCAGCTGCCCGGGAAGCACAGATACGCAGTATTTT
NA	TRBV9	TRBJ2-2	few	CASSELTSGELFF	TGTGCCAGCAGCGAACTGACATCCGGGGAGCTGTTTTTT
NA	TRBV4-3	TRBJ2-7	few	CASSQDTRDYEQYF	TGCGCCAGCAGCCAAGATACCAGGGACTACGAGCAGTACTTC
TRBD1	TRBV10-3	TRBJ1-2	NA	CAISESHDRVGYTF	TGTGCCATCAGTGAGTCACACGACAGGGTTGGCTACACCTTC
NA	TRBV23-1	TRBJ1-2	NA	CASSPLYYGYTF	TGCGCCAGCAGTCCCCTCTACTATGGCTACACCTTC
TRBD2	TRBV11-1	TRBJ2-3	few	CASSLGSSGATDTQYF	TGTGCCAGCAGCTTAGGGTCTAGCGGGGCGACAGATACGCAGTATTTT
TRBD2	TRBV28	TRBJ2-5	NA	CASSPGTSGVWQTQYF	TGTGCCAGCAGTCCCGGGACTAGCGGGGTTTGGCAGACCCAGTACTTC
TRBD1	TRBV5-1	TRBJ2-4	NA	CASSLALPGQAFVAKNIQYF	TGCGCCAGCAGCTTGGCCTTACCTGGACAGGCTTTTGTAGCCAAAAACATTCAGTACTTC
NA	TRBV21-1	TRBJ2-3	NA	CASSKDGTHPTDTQYF	TGTGCCAGCAGCAAAGACGGGACACACCCCACAGATACGCAGTATTTT
TRBD1	TRBV6-1	TRBJ2-7	NA	CASSPGQGFDEQYF	TGTGCCAGCAGCCCGGGACAGGGGTTCGACGAGCAGTACTTC
NA	TRBV6-6	TRBJ1-2	NA	CASSYDGDYGYTF	TGTGCCAGCAGTTACGACGGGGACTATGGCTACACCTTC
NA	TRBV7-2	TRBJ1-6	NA	CASSLETIRGSPLHF	TGTGCCAGCAGCTTAGAGACGATCCGAGGTTCACCCCTCCACTTT
TRBD1	TRBV28	TRBJ2-7	NA	CASSSTGTGIGEQYF	TGTGCCAGCAGTTCTACCGGGACAGGGATTGGCGAGCAGTACTTC
NA	TRBV6-4	TRBJ1-1	NA	CASSLEGNTEAFF	TGTGCCAGCAGTCTAGAAGGAAACACTGAAGCTTTCTTT
NA	TRBV2	TRBJ1-3	few	CASNHEPNPLSGNTIYF	TGTGCCAGCAACCACGAGCCGAACCCACTCTCTGGAAACACCATATATTTT
TRBD1	TRBV15	TRBJ1-2	NA	CATSRDPGGEGGYTF	TGTGCCACCAGCAGAGATCCAGGGGGCGAAGGCGGCTACACCTTC
TRBD1	TRBV18	TRBJ1-5	NA	CASSPLTGEGQPQHF	TGTGCCAGCTCACCTTTGACAGGGGAGGGTCAGCCCCAGCATTTT
TRBD1	TRBV6-1	TRBJ2-5	few	CASITGGTRTQYF	TGTGCCAGCATAACAGGGGGCACACGGACCCAGTACTTC
NA	TRBV5-6	TRBJ1-5	NA	CASSQRGQPQHF	TGTGCCAGCAGCCAGAGGGGGCAGCCCCAGCATTTT
TRBD1	TRBV6-5	TRBJ2-7	NA	CASSYSDRESYEQYF	TGTGCCAGCAGTTACTCTGACAGGGAGAGCTACGAGCAGTACTTC
TRBD2	TRBV19	TRBJ2-7	few	CASSISGSGGSYEQYF	TGTGCCAGTAGTATATCAGGTAGCGGGGGATCCTACGAGCAGTACTTC
NA	TRBV7-6	TRBJ2-5	NA	CASSLALGETQYF	TGTGCCAGCAGCTTAGCCCTCGGGGAGACCCAGTACTTC
TRBD2	TRBV7-2	TRBJ2-1	NA	CASSLAASGGYNEQFF	TGTGCCAGCAGCTTAGCGGCTAGCGGGGGTTACAATGAGCAGTTCTTC
NA	TRBV2	TRBJ1-3	few	CARRPGSGNTIYF	TGTGCCCGCCGCCCGGGGTCTGGAAACACCATATATTTT
NA	TRBV4-1	TRBJ1-2	NA	CASSQGGSGIGYGYTF	TGCGCCAGCAGCCAGGGGGGGTCGGGGATCGGGTATGGCTACACCTTC
TRBD1	TRBV12-5	TRBJ2-1	few	CASGLGQAPSSYNEQFF	TGTGCTAGTGGTTTAGGACAGGCGCCCAGCTCCTACAATGAGCAGTTCTTC
NA	TRBV6-5	TRBJ1-1	NA	CASVPDSQNTEAFF	TGTGCCAGTGTCCCGGACAGCCAGAACACTGAAGCTTTCTTT
NA	TRBV27	TRBJ1-5	NA	CASSLRVFEPQHF	TGTGCCAGCTCCCTGAGAGTTTTTGAGCCCCAGCATTTT
TRBD2	TRBV10-3	TRBJ2-1	NA	CAIRGAGGPPTDEQFF	TGTGCCATCAGAGGAGCGGGGGGGCCCCCTACGGATGAGCAGTTCTTC
TRBD1	TRBV5-1	TRBJ2-7	NA	CASRTGTGDRYEQYF	TGCGCCAGCAGGACGGGGACAGGGGACAGGTACGAGCAGTACTTC
NA	TRBV19	TRBJ1-2	NA	CASSYRHGYTF	TGTGCCAGTAGTTACAGGCATGGCTACACCTTC